These T cell receptor beta chains were read from a single sample in a study of cytomegalovirus exposure and HLA in healthy donors. Assay: immunoSEQ multiplex PCR; the TCRdb copy retains only in-frame clones and omits some. The profile shows about 200,000 clones, roughly 85% of them singletons. Sequenced: PBMCs. These receptors were taken from a woman in her thirties in good health and CMV-seropositive. Both conserved end residues are part of each CDR3. Each record gives: CDR3 length, D gene, clone size, V gene, J gene, CDR3 DNA, CDR3 protein. D genes are given only for firm matches. The size of a clone is reported for some rows only, either as once, few or many, or as a class for expanded clones.

15	.	.	TRBV2	TRBJ2-7	TGTGCCAGCAGTGACAACTTAGGGGGCTCCTACGAGCAGTACTTC	CASSDNLGGSYEQYF
13	.	.	TRBV4-3	TRBJ2-7	TGCGCCAGCAGCCAAGTCCAAGGGGACGAGCAGTACTTC	CASSQVQGDEQYF
14	.	.	TRBV2	TRBJ1-3	TGTGCCAGCAGTGAAGGGAGGACTGGAAACACCATATATTTT	CASSEGRTGNTIYF
14	TRBD1	.	TRBV7-9	TRBJ2-7	TGTGCCAGCAGCGGGGACAGGGCCACGGGCGAGCAGTACTTC	CASSGDRATGEQYF
15	TRBD1	.	TRBV13	TRBJ1-2	TGTGCCAGCAGCCCGGACAGGGACGTTGACTATGGCTACACCTTC	CASSPDRDVDYGYTF
14	TRBD2	.	TRBV19	TRBJ2-7	TGTGCCAGTAGTACGGTAGCGGGAGGAAACGAGCAGTACTTC	CASSTVAGGNEQYF
14	.	.	TRBV6-5	TRBJ2-2	TGTGCCAGCAGCAGGGACACGAACACCGGGGAGCTGTTTTTT	CASSRDTNTGELFF
16	.	.	TRBV11-2	TRBJ2-2	TGTGCCAGCAGATTCCCGGGACTCAGGAACACCGGGGAGCTGTTTTTT	CASRFPGLRNTGELFF
15	.	.	TRBV4-1	TRBJ2-1	TGCGCCAGCAGGCGGGGAGGGGGGGCCTACAATGAGCAGTTCTTC	CASRRGGGAYNEQFF
13	.	.	TRBV14	TRBJ1-1	TGTGCCAGCAGCCAACTCAAACCTCGGGAAGCTTTCTTT	CASSQLKPREAFF
16	TRBD1	.	TRBV19	TRBJ1-6	TGTGCCAGTAGCAGAGGGACAGACTCCTATAATTCACCCCTCCACTTT	CASSRGTDSYNSPLHF
18	TRBD1	.	TRBV7-9	TRBJ2-7	TGTGCCAGCAGCTTGGCAGGTGGGGGACAGGGGAGCACCTACGAGCAGTACTTC	CASSLAGGGQGSTYEQYF
16	.	.	TRBV6-1	TRBJ1-2	TGTGCCAGCAGTGGGGGCAGCGGGGACCCTAACTATGGCTACACCTTC	CASSGGSGDPNYGYTF
16	TRBD1	.	TRBV27	TRBJ2-1	TGTGCCAGCAGTTTACAGGGGACAGGGGCTTACAATGAGCAGTTCTTC	CASSLQGTGAYNEQFF
13	.	few	TRBV9	TRBJ2-7	TGTGCCAGCAGCGTAGCTAGCGAGGGCGAGCAGTACTTC	CASSVASEGEQYF
18	TRBD1	.	TRBV6-1	TRBJ2-3	TGTGCCAGCAGTGAAGCATGGGCTTATGGGACAGACACAGATACGCAGTATTTT	CASSEAWAYGTDTDTQYF
14	TRBD1	.	TRBV6-5	TRBJ2-5	TGTGCCAGCAGGGAGGACAGGGCTCAAGAGACCCAGTACTTC	CASREDRAQETQYF
13	.	.	TRBV10-2	TRBJ1-1	TGCGCCAGTACGCCAACAGGTGTCACTGAAGCTTTCTTT	CASTPTGVTEAFF
15	TRBD1	.	TRBV6-6	TRBJ1-2	TGTGCCAGCAACGACAGGGGGGGGCTTGCCTATGGCTACACCTTC	CASNDRGGLAYGYTF
14	TRBD2	.	TRBV7-8	TRBJ2-7	TGTGCCAGCAGCCCTAGCGGGGGGGCCTACGAGCAGTACTTC	CASSPSGGAYEQYF
16	.	once	TRBV28	TRBJ1-5	TGTGCCAGCAGTTTACCCTCGACAGGTCGGGAAGGAGTCCAGCATTTT	CASSLPSTGREGVQHF
14	TRBD2	once	TRBV25-1	TRBJ2-7	TGTGCCAGCAGTGCTGCGGGGGGGCCTCGGGAGCAGTACTTC	CASSAAGGPREQYF
15	.	.	TRBV9	TRBJ2-7	TGTGCCAGCAGCGTAGACCCGGGACAAAACTACGAGCAGTACTTC	CASSVDPGQNYEQYF
15	.	.	TRBV9	TRBJ2-1	TGTGCCAGCAGCGTAGTAGGGGTTTCCTACAATGAGCAGTTCTTC	CASSVVGVSYNEQFF